Shown below are 25 T cell receptor beta chains from a single sample sequenced in a study of read filtering for tumor transcriptome and immune sequencing. From approximately 400 ng of RNA, a library with molecular barcoded alpha/delta and beta/gamma adaptors was made. One entry per CDR3 protein results from TCRdb running MiXCR on the reads. The sample consists of about 86,000 distinct CDR3 sequences, approximately 13% of them appearing once. Sequencing used a population of CD138-negative cells sorted from bone marrow. These receptors were collected from a donor aged 40 or over with multiple myeloma.

At least ten counts were recorded for this clonotype. This chain uses TRBV11-2 with TRBJ2-2; D ambiguous. The CDR3 sequence is 15 residues long. Germline V gene lookup returns CDR1 SGHAT and CDR2 FQNNGV. V lost 0 bases and J lost 8, with 13 bases in between. The chain's CDR3 is CASSLETLTQGELFF. CDR3 DNA: TGTGCCAGCAGCTTAGAAACCCTGACCCAAGGGGAGCTGTTTTTT. Based on the CDR3 plus reference TRBV11-2 and TRBJ2-2, the full variable domain is EAGVAQSPRYKIIEKRQSVAFWCNPISGHATLYWYQQILGQGPKLLIQFQNNGVVDDSQLPKDRFSAERLKGVDSTLKIQPAKLEDSAVYLCASSLETLTQGELFFGEGSRLTVL.

This clonotype has more than one count but fewer than ten. A much larger clone lies one base from this, so it may be a read error. This chain joins TRBV20-1 and TRBJ2-1, with no clear D. The CDR3 spans 13 residues. The V gene lost 2 bases and the J gene lost 2 bases, with 7 bases spanning the gap. Germline V CDR1 and CDR2: DFQATT, SNEGSKA (reference sequence). The DNA for the CDR3 is TGCAGTGCTAGACTAGTGCCCTACAATGAGCAGTTCTTC. Translating gives CSARLVPYNEQFF.

This clonotype was detected many times. V and J are TRBV7-2 and TRBJ2-7, with D unresolved. The CDR3 runs to 11 residues. Deletions cut 4 bases from V and 5 bases from J, with 6 bases between. Per the germline V gene, CDR1 is SGHTA and CDR2 is FQGNSA. In DNA form, the CDR3 reads TGTGCCAGCAGCTATAACAACGAGCAGTACTTC. This encodes CASSYNNEQYF.

The gene calls are TRBV11-2 and TRBJ2-7; 9 bases align to TRBD2. The germline V gene encodes CDR1 SGHAT and CDR2 FQNNGV. The CDR3 is 15 residues long. V trimming: 5 bases; J trimming: 3 bases; junction bases outside the gene matches: 8. CDR3 in amino acids: CASSPGLAIFYEQYF. CDR3 sequence (DNA): TGTGCCAGCAGCCCGGGACTAGCAATCTTCTACGAGCAGTACTTC.

The table lists this clonotype with many counts. CDR3 in amino acids: CASSANLLAAKNIQYF. The CDR3 DNA is TGTGCCAGCAGTGCCAACTTACTAGCGGCCAAAAACATTCAGTACTTC. This chain links TRBV2 with TRBJ2-4; the match to TRBD2 covers 7 bases. Trimming cost V 4 bases and J 1 base; bases outside gene matches: 7. The CDR3 is 16 residues long. Germline lookup yields CDR1 SNHLY and CDR2 FYNNEI.

Comment on this clonotype: Being one base from a much bigger clone, this may be a read error. The conserved phenylalanine or tryptophan is not found at the CDR3 terminus, so this likely reflects a read error. The rearrangement joins TRBV7-3 to TRBJ2-1; 8 bases agree with TRBD2. This CDR3 region has 16 residues. Germline assignment: CDR1 SGHTA and CDR2 FQGTGA. After removal of 1 base from V and 4 bases from J, the junction contained 6 bases not matched to a gene. CDR3 residues: CASSLRRLARYNEQFL. In nucleotides, the CDR3 is TGTGCCAGCAGCTTAAGGCGACTAGCGAGATACAATGAGCAGTTCCTC.

This clonotype was counted ten times or more. This chain uses TRBV30 with TRBJ2-1; TRBD2 agrees at 9 bases. Per germline, CDR1 GTSNPN and CDR2 SVGIG (reference sequence). CDR3 length: 14 residues. J was trimmed by 8 bases and V by 3 bases; bases with no gene match: 8. The CDR3 sequence is CAWRTRGLAYEQFF. CDR3 DNA sequence: TGTGCCTGGAGGACCCGGGGACTAGCTTATGAGCAGTTCTTC.

A note on this clonotype: Here the CDR3 omits its conserved ending phenylalanine or tryptophan, so a read error is the likely source. J is TRBJ1-1 and V is TRBV7-2, with TRBD1 as a possible D gene (6 bases). V lost 1 base and J lost 10, with 13 bases in between. From germline, CDR1 is SGHTA and CDR2 FQGNSA. The CDR3 has 13 amino acids. Here the CDR3 reads CASSLEGGRRAFS. CDR3 nucleotides: TGTGCCAGCAGCTTAGAAGGGGGGCGCCGAGCTTTCTCT.

At least ten counts were recorded for this clonotype. V is TRBV28 and J is TRBJ2-7; 8 bases are shared with TRBD1. In germline, CDR1 is MDHEN, CDR2 SYDVKM. The CDR3 consists of 17 residues. Trimming took 4 bases from V and 2 from J; bases not matched to a gene: 13. CDR3 region: CASSWGRSRGRPYEQYF. CDR3 nucleotides: TGTGCCAGCAGTTGGGGCCGCTCCAGGGGGCGCCCCTACGAGCAGTACTTC.

The chain uses TRBV5-1 and TRBJ2-7; 7 nucleotides match TRBD1. V lost 3 bases to trimming and J lost 2 bases; unmatched junction nucleotides: 5. CDR1 is SGHRS and CDR2 is YFSETQ in the germline V gene. The CDR3 is 14 amino acids. The CDR3 sequence is CASSSAGTAYEQYF. In DNA form, the CDR3 reads TGCGCCAGCAGCTCAGCCGGGACAGCCTACGAGCAGTACTTC. Filled out from reference TRBV5-1 and TRBJ2-7, the complete variable domain reads KAGVTQTPRYLIKTRGQQVTLSCSPISGHRSVSWYQQTPGQGLQFLFEYFSETQRNKGNFPGRFSGRQFSNSRSEMNVSTLELGDSALYLCASSSAGTAYEQYFGPGTRLTVT.

This clonotype was counted many times. The chain is built from TRBV28 and TRBJ2-1, with 14 bases identical to TRBD2. Germline lookup yields CDR1 MDHEN and CDR2 SYDVKM. After removal of 4 bases from V and 7 bases from J, the junction contained 3 bases not matched to a gene. The CDR3 is 15 residues long. CDR3 in DNA: TGTGCCAGCAGTTGGGGACTAGCGGGAGAAAATGAGCAGTTCTTC. It yields the protein CASSWGLAGENEQFF.

This clonotype was detected many times. This chain connects TRBV29-1 to TRBJ2-5, with D possibly called TRBD1 or TRBD2 (7 bases each). This CDR3 has 13 residues. V lost 4 bases, J lost 2 bases, and 11 bases lay in between. In germline, CDR1 is SQVTM, CDR2 ANQGSEA. CDR3 region: CSVAGGGQETQYF. Here the CDR3 DNA reads TGCAGCGTTGCAGGGGGAGGGCAAGAGACCCAGTACTTC.

This clonotype came up many times. The chain joins TRBV20-1 to TRBJ2-1, with 8 bases that match TRBD2. Per germline, CDR1 DFQATT and CDR2 SNEGSKA (reference sequence). Trimming cost V 5 bases and J 4 bases; bases outside gene matches: 10. This CDR3 region has 15 residues. CDR3 in DNA: TGCAGTGCTGCTTCCCCTAGCGGGCTTTACAATGAGCAGTTCTTC. Residues: CSAASPSGLYNEQFF.

This clonotype was recorded many times. The rearrangement links TRBV7-9 to TRBJ2-3; possibly TRBD2 for D (5 bases). Germline V lookup: CDR1 SEHNR, CDR2 FQNEAQ (reference sequence). V dropped 9 bases and J dropped 2 bases, with 9 bases sitting between them. This CDR3 region has 12 residues. Here the CDR3 DNA reads TGTGCCAGTCGGGGATTCACAGATACGCAGTATTTT. It specifies CASRGFTDTQYF. Filled out from reference TRBV7-9 and TRBJ2-3, the complete variable domain reads DTGVSQNPRHKITKRGQNVTFRCDPISEHNRLYWYRQTLGQGPEFLTYFQNEAQLEKSRLLSDRFSAERPKGSFSTLEIQRTEQGDSAMYLCASRGFTDTQYFGPGTRLTVL.

A word on this clonotype: This is likely an artifact of a read error, given a far larger clone one base away. The chain combines TRBV7-2 with TRBJ2-1, with TRBD2 matching over 13 bases. In germline, CDR1 is SGHTA, CDR2 FQGNSA. This CDR3 region has 15 residues. The CDR3 sequence is CASSFPGLAGNEQLF. The CDR3, as DNA: TGTGCCAGCAGCTTCCCGGGACTAGCGGGAAATGAGCAGCTCTTC.

This clonotype was seen repeatedly, ten times or more. This chain uses TRBV7-9 with TRBJ1-5; D is perhaps TRBD1 (5 bases). The CDR3 sequence is 14 residues long. Germline CDR1 SEHNR, CDR2 FQNEAQ (reference sequence). Trimming removed 5 bases from V and 3 bases from J, with 11 bases in between. CDR3 sequence: CASSAVGANQPQHF. The CDR3 DNA follows: TGTGCCAGCAGCGCCGTAGGGGCCAATCAGCCCCAGCATTTT.

This clonotype was recorded many times. This sequence joins TRBV5-1 and TRBJ2-7, with TRBD1 matching over 9 bases. Trimming at V came to 7 bases and at J to 6 bases, leaving 8 bases not matched to a gene. The CDR3 length is 13 residues. Germline V lookup: CDR1 SGHRS, CDR2 YFSETQ. The CDR3, as DNA: TGCGCCAGCTGGGACAGGGAAATCAGCGAGCAGTACTTC. This translates into CASWDREISEQYF.

In this sample, this clonotype turned up a few times. This may stem from a read error, because a much larger clone lies one nucleotide away. This rearrangement joins TRBV6-2 or TRBV6-3 to TRBJ2-1; tentatively, D is TRBD2 (6 bases). The germline gives CDR1 MNHEY, CDR2 SVGEGT. The CDR3 length is 15 residues. The V and J ends lost 6 bases and 12 bases respectively, with 24 bases between them. Written as DNA, the CDR3 is TGTGCCAGCAGCGAAATACGATCTAGCGCACATGGGCAGTTCTTC. Protein sequence: CASSEIRSSAHGQFF.

About this clonotype itself: A much more abundant neighbour one base away suggests this may be a read error. The chain couples TRBV7-9 to TRBJ1-5, with 8 bases matching TRBD1. Germline loops: CDR1 SEHNR, CDR2 FQNEAQ (reference sequence). This CDR3 comprises 16 residues. V gave up 5 bases and J gave up 2 bases; unmatched junction bases: 8. In DNA, the CDR3 is TGTGCCAGCAGCCGAGTGGTGGGACAGGGCAATCAGCCCCAGCATTTT. It codes for CASSRVVGQGNQPQHF.

This clonotype appeared many times. The chain joins TRBV10-3 to TRBJ2-1; D is tentatively TRBD1 or TRBD2 (5 bases each). Germline-derived CDR1 and CDR2 are ENHRY and SYGVKD. V was shortened by 4 bases and J by 7 bases, with 8 bases between the two germline ends. This CDR3 spans 12 amino acids. The CDR3 protein is CAISGEGNEQFF. The DNA of the CDR3 is TGTGCCATCAGTGGTGAGGGGAATGAGCAGTTCTTC.

This clonotype came up once. A single base separates this from a much larger clone, so it may be a read error. This chain joins TRBV7-9 and TRBJ1-1; TRBD1 matches at 8 bases. The CDR3 has 15 residues. V shed 5 bases, J shed 5 bases, and the junction held 10 bases outside the gene matches. The germline V gene encodes CDR1 SEHNR and CDR2 FQNEAQ (reference sequence). The CDR3 spells CASSPAGGRGTEAFF. In nucleotides, the CDR3 is TGTGCCAGCAGCCCCGCAGGGGGCCGGGGGACTGAAGCTTTCTTT.

With regard to this clonotype: A read error is possible here, since a much larger clone lies one base away. The rearrangement joins TRBV4-2 to TRBJ1-5; a possible D gene is TRBD1 (6 bases). The length of the CDR3 is 16 residues. Per germline, CDR1 LGHNA and CDR2 YNFKEQ. The DNA of the CDR3 is TGTGCCGGCAGCCAAGGTGAGGTGGCAGGGGTTCAGCCCCAGCATTTT. Protein sequence: CAGSQGEVAGVQPQHF.

This clonotype was seen at least ten times. The V call is TRBV20-1, the J call TRBJ2-3, with D possibly matching TRBD2 (5 bases). The CDR3 runs 14 residues. The germline gives CDR1 DFQATT, CDR2 SNEGSKA (reference sequence). Trimming removed 5 bases from V and 5 bases from J, with 17 bases in between. Written as DNA, the CDR3 is TGCAGTGCTCCTTACCGGGGAGCCGGAGATACGCAGTATTTT. It encodes CSAPYRGAGDTQYF.

V gene TRBV5-8 combines with J gene TRBJ1-4; weak D call: TRBD1 (5 bases). The CDR3 is 15 amino acids. Germline assignment: CDR1 SGHTS and CDR2 YDEGEE. V was pared by 1 base and J by 7 bases, with 14 bases between. CDR3 protein: CASSLFGQGGEKLFF. The CDR3 nucleotides are TGTGCCAGCAGCTTGTTTGGGCAGGGCGGTGAAAAACTGTTTTTT.

This clonotype came up many times. The V and J genes are TRBV4-1 and TRBJ2-7, with 9 nucleotides matching TRBD1. The CDR3 spans 14 residues. Trimming removed 0 bases from V and 4 bases from J; junction bases left unmatched: 1. Germline V gene sequence: CDR1 MGHRA, CDR2 YSYEKL. The CDR3 DNA sequence: TGCGCCAGCAGCCAAGAGGACAGGGGTTACGAGCAGTACTTC. This gives the protein CASSQEDRGYEQYF.